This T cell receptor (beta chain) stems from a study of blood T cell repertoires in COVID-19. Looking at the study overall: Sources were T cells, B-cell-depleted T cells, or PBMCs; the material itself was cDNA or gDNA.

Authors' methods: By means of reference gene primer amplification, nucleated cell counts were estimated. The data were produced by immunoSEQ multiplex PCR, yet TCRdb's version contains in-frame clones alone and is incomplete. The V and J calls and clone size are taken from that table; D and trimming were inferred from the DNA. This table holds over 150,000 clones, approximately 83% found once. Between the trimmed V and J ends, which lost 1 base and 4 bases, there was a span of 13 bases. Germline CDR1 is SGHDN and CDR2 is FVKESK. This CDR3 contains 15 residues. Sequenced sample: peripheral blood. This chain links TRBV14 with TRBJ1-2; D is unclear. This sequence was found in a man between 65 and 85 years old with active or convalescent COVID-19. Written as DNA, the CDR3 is TGTGCCAGCAGCCAAGGGGTTGGGGAGCTCTATGGCTACACCTTC. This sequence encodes CASSQGVGELYGYTF.